Listed here are 26 T cell receptor beta chains from one sample, sequenced in a study of Graves' ophthalmopathy and Graves' hyperthyroidism. The study amplified TCR beta CDR3 regions using RNA transcripts. The first-round RT-PCR employed HTBI primers together with the Qiagen OneStep RT-PCR kit. A multiplex PCR was then performed as the second round. MiXCR was run by TCRdb on the multiplex PCR reads, yielding one entry per CDR3 protein. This table holds approximately 160,000 distinct CDR3 sequences, around 39% found once. The sequenced sample consisted of peripheral blood. All receptors derive from a man aged 30 to 39 with Graves' ophthalmopathy.

The V call is TRBV7-2, the J call TRBJ2-5; D uncertain. Germline-derived CDR1 and CDR2 are SGHTA and FQGNSA. V shed 2 bases and J shed 5 bases, with 9 bases lying between them. The CDR3 is 13 residues long. CDR3 in amino acids: CASSLYVMETQYF. Here the CDR3 DNA reads TGTGCCAGCAGCTTATATGTGATGGAGACCCAGTACTTC. The full variable domain, rest sourced from reference TRBV7-2 and TRBJ2-5, is GAGVSQSPSNKVTEKGKDVELRCDPISGHTALYWYRQSLGQGLEFLIYFQGNSAPDKSGLPSDRFSAERTGGSVSTLTIQRTQQEDSAVYLCASSLYVMETQYFGPGTRLLVL.

The chain links TRBV7-2 to TRBJ2-7; D may be TRBD1 (5 bases). The germline V gene encodes CDR1 SGHTA and CDR2 FQGNSA. Trimming took 4 bases from V and 4 from J, leaving 11 bases between them. This CDR3 region has 13 residues. CDR3 coding DNA: TGTGCCAGCAGCTGGGGCTTGAAATACGAGCAGTACTTC. Amino acids: CASSWGLKYEQYF.

This clonotype has ten or more counts. The rearrangement joins TRBV24-1 to TRBJ1-2; weak D call: TRBD1 (5 bases). CDR1 and CDR2 from the germline V gene are KGHDR and SFDVKD. CDR3 length: 12 amino acids. Trimming stripped 1 base from V and 8 bases from J, with 7 bases between. DNA for the CDR3: TGTGCCACCAGTGATTTTAAGGGGGGCTACACCTTC. Its translation is CATSDFKGGYTF.

This clonotype was observed many times. The rearrangement links TRBV28 to TRBJ2-7; TRBD1 is a possible D gene (6 bases). V was clipped by 6 bases and J by 4 bases, with 10 bases between them. Per the germline V gene, CDR1 is MDHEN and CDR2 is SYDVKM. CDR3 length equals 12 residues. The CDR3 loop reads CASRQGSYEQYF. In DNA, the CDR3 is TGTGCCAGCAGACAGGGTTCGTACGAGCAGTACTTC.

The chain has TRBV11-2 and TRBJ1-1, with a possible D match to TRBD1 (6 bases). The germline gives CDR1 SGHAT, CDR2 FQNNGV. The CDR3 runs 15 residues. Trimming shortened V by 7 bases and J by 4 bases, and 19 bases separated the two germline ends. The CDR3 bases are TGTGCCAGCATCGATCCACGGACAGCAGGCACTGAAGCTTTCTTT. Translated, it gives CASIDPRTAGTEAFF.

This clonotype appeared a few times. V is TRBV12-3 or TRBV12-4 and J is TRBJ2-7; 8 bases map to TRBD1. V shed 5 bases, J shed 6 bases, and the junction held 9 bases outside the gene matches. The CDR3 contains 14 residues. The DNA of the CDR3 is TGTGCCAGCAGTCCGGGACAGGATAGGGCCGAGCAGTACTTC. Residues: CASSPGQDRAEQYF.

This clonotype was recorded at least ten times. DNA for the CDR3: TGCAGTGCTAGACTACTAGCGCGGTGGGGGTTATGGACCCAGTACTTC. It encodes CSARLLARWGLWTQYF. This rearrangement joins TRBV20-1 to TRBJ2-5; the match to TRBD2 covers 7 bases. The CDR3 covers 16 residues. The trim removed 2 bases at V and 7 bases at J, leaving 16 bases unmatched. CDR1 is DFQATT and CDR2 is SNEGSKA in the germline V gene (reference sequence).

This clonotype was recorded a few times. The V and J genes are TRBV7-2 and TRBJ2-7; D unresolved. The end of the DNA is better explained by TRBJ2-5, so the J call may be wrong. Germline assignment: CDR1 SGHTA and CDR2 FQGNSA. CDR3 length: 12 residues. CDR3 nucleotides: TGTGCCAGCAGCTTATCCGTCGAGACCCAGTACTTC. It codes for CASSLSVETQYF.

This clonotype was picked up many times. The gene calls are TRBV20-1 and TRBJ2-7, with 7 bases that match TRBD1. The CDR3 totals 14 residues. V lost 1 base, J lost 3 bases, and 6 bases stayed unmatched. The germline V gene has CDR1 DFQATT and CDR2 SNEGSKA (reference sequence). The CDR3 sequence: CSARGGDSHYEQYF. CDR3 DNA sequence: TGCAGTGCTAGAGGTGGGGACAGTCACTACGAGCAGTACTTC.

This clonotype was observed at least ten times. The rearrangement joins TRBV12-3 or TRBV12-4 to TRBJ1-5; the match to TRBD1 covers 7 bases. The CDR3 length is 15 residues. With V trimmed by 7 bases and J by 2 bases, 8 bases remained unmatched. CDR3 protein: CASTLTGRGNQPQHF. The CDR3 DNA reads as TGTGCCAGCACCCTGACAGGGAGAGGCAATCAGCCCCAGCATTTT.

There are many counts of this clonotype. In nucleotides, the CDR3 is TGTGCCAGCAGTTATCGCGAATACGGTCCTTATAGCAATCAGCCCCAGCATTTT. This sequence encodes CASSYREYGPYSNQPQHF. V is TRBV6-2 or TRBV6-3 and J is TRBJ1-5; D is ambiguous. V was clipped by 3 bases and J by 0 bases, with 18 bases between them. This CDR3 has 18 residues. The germline V gene has CDR1 MNHEY and CDR2 SVGEGT.

The table lists this clonotype with many counts. The chain combines TRBV11-1 with TRBJ1-5; D not resolved. The CDR3 is 14 residues long. V lost 3 bases, J lost 3 bases, and 9 bases lay in between. The germline gives CDR1 SGHAT, CDR2 FQDESV (reference sequence). CDR3 nucleotide sequence: TGTGCCAGCAGCTTGGGTCCGGTCAATCAGCCCCAGCATTTT. This sequence encodes CASSLGPVNQPQHF.

This clonotype occurred many times. The chain couples TRBV24-1 to TRBJ1-5; D is possibly TRBD1 (5 bases). Looked up from germline, CDR1 is KGHDR and CDR2 is SFDVKD. The CDR3 is 14 amino acids. Trimming shortened V by 5 bases and J by 7 bases, and 14 bases separated the two germline ends. The CDR3 sequence is CATSAGSGFQPQHF. The CDR3 nucleotides read TGTGCCACCAGTGCAGGGTCAGGGTTCCAGCCCCAGCATTTT.

In its sample, this clonotype was seen a few times. The V gene is TRBV6-1, the J gene TRBJ1-1, with 9 bases lining up with TRBD1. The J segment lost 5 bases and the V segment lost 6 bases, leaving 4 bases of the junction unmatched. In germline, CDR1 is MNHNS, CDR2 SASEGT. The CDR3 has 13 residues. The CDR3 sequence is CASRGQGGTEAFF. The CDR3 nucleotides are TGTGCCAGCAGGGGACAGGGAGGAACTGAAGCTTTCTTT.

This clonotype was found many times. The V gene is TRBV27, the J gene TRBJ1-5, with 7 bases lining up with TRBD1. The CDR3 is 15 amino acids. In germline, CDR1 is MNHEY, CDR2 SMNVEV (reference sequence). The V and J ends lost 3 bases and 4 bases, in that order; junction bases with no gene match: 6. CDR3 amino acids: CASSFQGELNQPQHF. DNA for the CDR3: TGTGCCAGCAGTTTCCAGGGGGAGTTAAATCAGCCCCAGCATTTT.

This clonotype appeared many times. The rearrangement links TRBV12-3 or TRBV12-4 to TRBJ2-2; TRBD1 matches at 11 bases. The CDR3 loop spans 17 amino acids. V gave up 2 bases and J gave up 4 bases; unmatched junction bases: 6. CDR3 protein: CASSLLTGTGGTGELFF. The CDR3 coding sequence is TGTGCCAGCAGTTTACTCACCGGGACAGGGGGCACCGGGGAGCTGTTTTTT.

At least ten counts were recorded for this clonotype. J is TRBJ2-5 and V is TRBV6-5, with TRBD1 as a possible D gene (5 bases). The CDR3 has 16 amino acids. Per the germline V gene, CDR1 is MNHEY and CDR2 is SVGAGI. The germline V and J ends were trimmed by 0 bases and 1 base, with 12 bases remaining between them. This CDR3 is CASSYSRRASQETQYF. The CDR3 region has the DNA TGTGCCAGCAGTTACTCGCGCAGGGCCTCCCAAGAGACCCAGTACTTC.

This clonotype was picked up many times. The chain carries TRBV11-1 and TRBJ2-2; 8 nucleotides line up with TRBD2. The CDR3 is 15 amino acids. Trimming took 5 bases from V and 5 from J; bases not matched to a gene: 7. CDR1 and CDR2 from the germline V gene are SGHAT and FQDESV (reference sequence). CDR3: CASSRPAGATGELFF. The CDR3 bases are TGTGCCAGCAGCCGGCCAGCGGGAGCTACCGGGGAGCTGTTTTTT.

This clonotype was observed many times. The gene calls are TRBV4-1 and TRBJ1-6; D not certain. The V gene's germline CDR1 is MGHRA and CDR2 YSYEKL. Trimming took off 5 bases at V and 7 bases at J, with 15 bases between the two ends. The CDR3 runs to 15 residues. CDR3 amino acids: CASSDLREGNSPLHF. The DNA for the CDR3 is TGCGCCAGCAGCGACTTAAGGGAAGGGAATTCACCCCTCCACTTT.

Many counts were recorded for this clonotype. Given the absence of the conserved phenylalanine or tryptophan at the CDR3 end, a read error is likely. The J gene is TRBJ2-7, the V gene TRBV6-2 or TRBV6-3, with TRBD2 matching over 8 bases. This CDR3 is 14 amino acids long. The V segment lost 4 bases and the J segment 9 bases; nucleotides outside the gene matches: 11. CDR1 and CDR2 from the germline V gene are MNHEY and SVGEGT. For the CDR3, the DNA is TGTGCCAGCAGTTCACTAGCGGAGAGATCAGGGCAGTACCTC. The encoded protein is CASSSLAERSGQYL.

The chain employs TRBV6-2 or TRBV6-3 and TRBJ1-1; D not certain. Trimming left V 4 bases short and J 0 bases short, with 15 bases between. CDR3 size: 16 residues. Germline CDR1 is MNHEY and CDR2 is SVGEGT. DNA of the CDR3: TGTGCCAGCAGTTCCGGGTCCGCAACCATGAACACTGAAGCTTTCTTT. Translating it yields CASSSGSATMNTEAFF.

The V call is TRBV19, the J call TRBJ1-5; possible D gene TRBD1, 6 bases. Germline V gene sequence: CDR1 LNHDA, CDR2 SQIVND (reference sequence). The CDR3 contains 15 residues. Trimming left V 7 bases short and J 0 bases short, with 13 bases between. CDR3 loop: CASKVQGNSNQPQHF. DNA of the CDR3: TGTGCCAGTAAGGTACAGGGTAATAGCAATCAGCCCCAGCATTTT.

This clonotype was counted at least ten times. The gene calls are TRBV12-3 or TRBV12-4 and TRBJ1-2; TRBD1 is a possible D gene (6 bases). With 0 bases removed from V and 8 bases from J, the gap between germline ends came to 13 bases. This CDR3 region has 14 residues. CDR3: CASSLAPGARGYTF. DNA of the CDR3: TGTGCCAGCAGTTTAGCCCCGGGGGCGCGCGGCTACACCTTC.

The sample holds a few counts of this clonotype. The chain links TRBV15 to TRBJ1-1; D is undetermined. This CDR3 spans 13 amino acids. The ends were cut back, 3 bases at V and 5 bases at J, with 10 bases in the middle. CDR1 is LNHNV and CDR2 is YYDKDF in the germline V gene (reference sequence). The CDR3 reads CATSRGIETEAFF. CDR3 DNA sequence: TGTGCCACCAGCAGGGGCATTGAGACTGAAGCTTTCTTT.

This chain links TRBV27 with TRBJ1-2; D uncertain. The V and J ends lost 5 bases and 4 bases respectively, with 11 bases between them. The CDR3 consists of 13 residues. CDR1 MNHEY and CDR2 SMNVEV come from the germline V gene (reference sequence). CDR3 in DNA: TGTGCCAGCAGTATAAGCACAAGCTATGGCTACACCTTC. Its translation: CASSISTSYGYTF.

This clonotype has ten or more counts. The chain carries TRBV12-3 or TRBV12-4 and TRBJ2-2, with D tentatively TRBD1 (6 bases). With 6 bases removed from V and 2 bases from J, the gap between germline ends came to 13 bases. The CDR3 has 15 amino acids. The CDR3 here is CASRTGQPNTGELFF. For the CDR3, the DNA is TGTGCCAGCAGAACAGGACAGCCAAACACCGGGGAGCTGTTTTTT.